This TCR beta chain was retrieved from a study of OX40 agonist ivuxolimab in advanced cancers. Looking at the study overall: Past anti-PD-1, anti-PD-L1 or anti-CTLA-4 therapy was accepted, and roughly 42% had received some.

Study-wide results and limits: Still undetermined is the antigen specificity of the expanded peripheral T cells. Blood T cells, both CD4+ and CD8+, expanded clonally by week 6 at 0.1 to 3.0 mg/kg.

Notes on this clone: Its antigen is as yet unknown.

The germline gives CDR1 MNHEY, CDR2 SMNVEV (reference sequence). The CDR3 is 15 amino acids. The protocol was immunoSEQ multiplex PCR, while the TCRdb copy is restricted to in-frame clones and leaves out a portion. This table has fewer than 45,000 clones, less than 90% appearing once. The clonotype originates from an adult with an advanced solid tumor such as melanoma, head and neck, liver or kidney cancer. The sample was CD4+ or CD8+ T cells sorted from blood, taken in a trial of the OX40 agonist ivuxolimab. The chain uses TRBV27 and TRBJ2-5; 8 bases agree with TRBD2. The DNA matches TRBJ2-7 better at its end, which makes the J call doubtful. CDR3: CASSPRGGGWYEQYF. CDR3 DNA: TGTGCCAGCAGCCCCCGGGGGGGTGGGTGGTACGAGCAGTACTTC.